This TCR beta chain was obtained from a study of blood T cell repertoires in COVID-19. Germline trimming cut 5 bases from V and 3 bases from J; bases unmatched to any gene: 7. This CDR3 is 14 amino acids long. CDR1 and CDR2 (germline): LNHDA, SQIVND (reference sequence). Clones were sequenced by immunoSEQ multiplex PCR, and TCRdb holds only the in-frame ones, with some missing. The sample has roughly 150,000 clones, 80% to 85% seen once. Source material: peripheral blood. This receptor was taken from a man between 65 and 85 years old with active or convalescent COVID-19. The chain has TRBV19 and TRBJ2-7; TRBD1 matches at 7 bases. CDR3 nucleotide sequence: TGTGCCAGTAGTGTGAACAGGGGTGGCTACGAGCAGTACTTC. Protein sequence: CASSVNRGGYEQYF.